The clone carrying this T cell receptor beta chain was observed a few times. No antigen is known for it. V dropped 0 bases and J dropped 6; count of bases not matched to a gene: 4. The germline V gene encodes CDR1 LNHNV and CDR2 YYDKDF (reference sequence). The CDR3 runs to 15 residues. The data were taken from a study of T cells in Graves' hyperthyroidism and ophthalmopathy. Notes on the study in general: Within blood appeared most thyroid clonotypes that had expanded above 0.001.

TCR beta CDR3 regions were amplified from RNA transcripts. HTBI primers were employed in a first-round RT-PCR of the TCR CDR3. TCRdb reanalysed the multiplex PCR reads using MiXCR and keeps one entry per CDR3 protein. The sample lists 480,000 or so distinct CDR3 sequences, 46% occurring once. Clinicians diagnosed patients from clinical symptoms, serum thyroxine and TRAb, thyroid ultrasound and orbital computed tomography. The sequence derives from an adult woman with Graves' disease, either hyperthyroidism or ophthalmopathy (not recorded which). The sample consisted of peripheral blood or thyroid tissue (not recorded which). The chain couples TRBV15 to TRBJ2-7, with TRBD2 identical over 11 bases. The CDR3 spells CATSRETGTSGEQYF. The CDR3 DNA reads as TGTGCCACCAGCAGAGAAACCGGGACTAGCGGCGAGCAGTACTTC.